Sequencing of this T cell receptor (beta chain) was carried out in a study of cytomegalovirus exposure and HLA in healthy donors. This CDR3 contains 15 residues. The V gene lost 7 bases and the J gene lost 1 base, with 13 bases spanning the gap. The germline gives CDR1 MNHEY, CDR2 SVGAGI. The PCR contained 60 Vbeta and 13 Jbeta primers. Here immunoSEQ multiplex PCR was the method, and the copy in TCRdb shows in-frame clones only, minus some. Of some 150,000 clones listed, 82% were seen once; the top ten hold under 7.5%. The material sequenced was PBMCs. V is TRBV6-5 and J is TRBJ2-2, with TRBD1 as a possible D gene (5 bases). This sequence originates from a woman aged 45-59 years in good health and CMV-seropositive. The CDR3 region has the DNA TGTGCCAGCACCCCCGACAGCCTGAACACCGGGGAGCTGTTTTTT. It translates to CASTPDSLNTGELFF.